The sequence of this TCR beta chain was determined in a study of T cell responses to AZD1222 COVID-19 vaccine. Study-wide results and caveats: As reported, nearly half of all spike-specific TCRs target variant regions that are unmutated. Among the donors, most were white British and more were female, and clonal diversity was possibly underestimated.

The assay was immunoSEQ multiplex PCR, and TCRdb's table has in-frame clones only and misses some. The sample has about 170,000 clones; more than 80% are singletons. About this clone itself: The antigen is unknown.

Germline CDR1 reads SQVTM; CDR2 reads ANQGSEA. This CDR3 is 13 amino acids long. Trimming removed 7 bases at V and 2 bases at J, with 14 bases between. Sequencing was performed on peripheral blood, taken 28 days after the second dose of the MenACWY control vaccine. This sequence originates from an adult who received the MenACWY meningococcal vaccine as a control. V gene TRBV29-1 combines with J gene TRBJ1-1; D not resolved. Here the CDR3 DNA reads TGCAGCGAAATGAGCCTAGGAAACACTGAAGCTTTCTTT. It translates to CSEMSLGNTEAFF.